This TCR beta chain was sequenced during a study of blood T cell repertoires in COVID-19. Study summary: There were acute and convalescent COVID-19 samples, and they came from the United States, Italy and Spain. In each case, the material was cDNA or gDNA derived from T cells, B-cell-depleted T cells, or PBMCs.

In the original workflow: By means of reference gene primer amplification, nucleated cell counts were estimated. TCRdb's table, derived via immunoSEQ multiplex PCR, lists solely in-frame clones and lacks some. That table supplies the V and J calls and clone size; D and trimming were determined from the DNA. This table holds 61,000 or so clones, 70% to 85% found once. Sequencing used peripheral blood. The receptor was isolated from a woman in her 70s with acute or convalescent COVID-19.

The CDR3, as DNA: TGTGCCAGCAGCTTAAGTGAGGGCAGCCTAACGCTCATTCAGTACTTC. Translated: CASSLSEGSLTLIQYF. This sequence joins TRBV7-2 and TRBJ2-4; TRBD2 might be the D (5 bases). Germline assignment: CDR1 SGHTA and CDR2 FQGNSA. Trimming took 2 bases from V and 9 from J, leaving 20 bases between them. The CDR3 sequence is 16 residues long.